The 31 T cell receptor beta chains reported below all come from one sample, sequenced in a study of cytomegalovirus exposure and HLA in healthy donors. The PCR ran on 60 Vbeta and 13 Jbeta primers. Sequencing used immunoSEQ multiplex PCR; TCRdb keeps in-frame clones, though not all of them. Here the sample spans about 260,000 clones, roughly four fifths being singletons. The specimen was PBMCs. These receptors all stem from a woman aged 35 to 49 in good health and CMV-seropositive.

V usage is TRBV5-1 and J usage is TRBJ1-2; tentative D call: TRBD1 (5 bases). V was trimmed by 0 bases and J by 1 base, leaving 7 bases between them. This CDR3 region has 14 residues. Germline-derived CDR1 and CDR2 are SGHRS and YFSETQ. The CDR3 reads CASSLGGVNYGYTF. Written as DNA, the CDR3 is TGCGCCAGCAGCTTGGGGGGGGTTAACTATGGCTACACCTTC.

The chain carries TRBV5-5 and TRBJ2-7; no firm D call. Germline V gives CDR1 SGHKS, CDR2 YYEKEE (reference sequence). The CDR3 has 15 residues. The V gene lost 0 bases and the J gene lost 0 bases, with 10 bases spanning the gap. DNA for the CDR3: TGTGCCAGCAGCTTGGATATCCTAAGCTCCTACGAGCAGTACTTC. This encodes CASSLDILSSYEQYF.

This sequence joins TRBV15 and TRBJ2-2; D might be TRBD1 (7 bases). Germline CDR1 reads LNHNV; CDR2 reads YYDKDF (reference sequence). The CDR3 length is 16 residues. The V gene lost 1 base and the J gene lost 5 bases, with 14 bases spanning the gap. The CDR3 DNA sequence: TGTGCCACCAGCAGAGTCGCCCAGGGGGGTACCGGGGAGCTGTTTTTT. It encodes CATSRVAQGGTGELFF.

The chain uses TRBV4-2 and TRBJ2-3; TRBD1 matches at 7 bases. The length of the CDR3 is 17 residues. In germline, CDR1 is LGHNA, CDR2 YNFKEQ. Trimming cost V 5 bases and J 0 bases; bases outside gene matches: 11. CDR3 region: CASSKPPGTASTDTQYF. DNA for the CDR3: TGTGCCAGCAGCAAACCCCCCGGGACAGCTAGCACAGATACGCAGTATTTT.

The chain combines TRBV7-9 with TRBJ2-2; D unresolved. Germline CDR1 is SEHNR and CDR2 is FQNEAQ (reference sequence). Trimming removed 5 bases from V and 9 bases from J, with 7 bases in between. This CDR3 comprises 11 residues. CDR3 DNA: TGTGCCAGCAGCCCAGGCCGGGAGCTGTTTTTT. It yields the protein CASSPGRELFF. Supplemented by reference TRBV7-9 and TRBJ2-2, the full variable domain reads DTGVSQNPRHKITKRGQNVTFRCDPISEHNRLYWYRQTLGQGPEFLTYFQNEAQLEKSRLLSDRFSAERPKGSFSTLEIQRTEQGDSAMYLCASSPGRELFFGEGSRLTVL.

The J gene is TRBJ2-6, the V gene TRBV7-8; D is uncertain. The CDR3 runs to 16 residues. V lost 4 bases and J 0 bases, leaving 10 bases between the germline ends. Germline V gene sequence: CDR1 SGHVS, CDR2 FQNEAQ. The CDR3 nucleotides are TGTGCCAGCAGCTCCGAATTACTCTCTGGGGCCAACGTCCTGACTTTC. As protein: CASSSELLSGANVLTF.

V gene TRBV27 combines with J gene TRBJ2-1; 8 nucleotides align to TRBD2. Germline assignment: CDR1 MNHEY and CDR2 SMNVEV (reference sequence). With 7 bases clipped from V and 7 bases from J, the junction kept 9 bases outside the gene matches. This CDR3 is 14 amino acids long. This chain's CDR3 is CASTSGTRLNEQFF. The CDR3 bases are TGTGCCAGCACCTCCGGGACTAGGTTGAATGAGCAGTTCTTC.

The chain links TRBV7-3 to TRBJ2-5, with D tentatively TRBD2 (6 bases). Trimming took 1 base from V and 2 from J, leaving 14 bases between them. This CDR3 contains 16 residues. CDR1 SGHTA and CDR2 FQGTGA come from the germline V gene. CDR3 in DNA: TGTGCCAGCAGCTTAAGTTCGGGAGAAGGGCAAGAGACCCAGTACTTC. Translated, it gives CASSLSSGEGQETQYF.

V usage is TRBV27 and J usage is TRBJ2-2; no reliable D call. The CDR3 is made up of 14 amino acids. Trimming took off 0 bases at V and 2 bases at J, with 4 bases between the two ends. Germline CDR1 and CDR2: MNHEY and SMNVEV (reference sequence). As DNA, the CDR3 is TGTGCCAGCAGTTTATCGAGTAACACCGGGGAGCTGTTTTTT. Translation: CASSLSSNTGELFF.

The chain links TRBV5-1 to TRBJ1-2, with 7 bases fitting TRBD1. With 5 bases clipped from V and 6 bases from J, the junction kept 10 bases outside the gene matches. The CDR3 length is 14 residues. The germline V gene encodes CDR1 SGHRS and CDR2 YFSETQ. The CDR3 loop is CASSLQGGRDGYTF. The CDR3 DNA sequence: TGCGCCAGCAGTTTGCAAGGGGGCCGAGATGGCTACACCTTC.

The chain uses TRBV28 and TRBJ1-4, with a weak D call TRBD1 (5 bases). CDR3 size: 13 residues. Germline CDR1 reads MDHEN; CDR2 reads SYDVKM. Trimming stripped 7 bases from V and 3 bases from J, with 9 bases between. The CDR3 region has the DNA TGTGCCAGCATCAGGGCGCCTAATGAAAAACTGTTTTTT. Translation gives CASIRAPNEKLFF.

The chain couples TRBV4-3 to TRBJ2-1, with 10 positions matching TRBD2. Germline lookup yields CDR1 LGHNA and CDR2 YSLEER. Trimming took 0 bases from V and 7 from J; bases not matched to a gene: 3. The CDR3 loop spans 15 amino acids. CDR3: CASSQEGTSANEQFF. DNA for the CDR3: TGCGCCAGCAGCCAAGAAGGGACTAGCGCGAATGAGCAGTTCTTC.

V is TRBV4-3 and J is TRBJ2-7; 8 bases map to TRBD2. The CDR3 extends over 15 amino acids. Germline V gene data show CDR1 as LGHNA and CDR2 as YSLEER. J was trimmed by 6 bases and V by 1 base; bases with no gene match: 8. The CDR3 loop reads CASSQAAGGGGEQYF. The CDR3 DNA sequence: TGCGCCAGCAGCCAAGCCGCGGGAGGAGGGGGCGAGCAGTACTTC.

V usage is TRBV19 and J usage is TRBJ2-1; TRBD2 agrees at 10 bases. Germline lookup yields CDR1 LNHDA and CDR2 SQIVND (reference sequence). The CDR3 sequence is 17 residues long. V lost 1 base to trimming and J lost 0 bases; unmatched junction nucleotides: 3. The CDR3 DNA reads as TGTGCCAGTAGTATAGGCCTAGCGGGAGCCTCCTACAATGAGCAGTTCTTC. It codes for CASSIGLAGASYNEQFF. Combining the CDR3 with reference TRBV19 and TRBJ2-1 gives the whole variable domain DGGITQSPKYLFRKEGQNVTLSCEQNLNHDAMYWYRQDPGQGLRLIYYSQIVNDFQKGDIAEGYSVSREKKESFPLTVTSAQKNPTAFYLCASSIGLAGASYNEQFFGPGTRLTVL.

This chain uses TRBV18 with TRBJ1-1; perhaps TRBD1 as D (6 bases). The V end was cut by 8 bases, the J end by 1 base, with 11 bases between. This CDR3 contains 13 residues. The germline CDR1 and CDR2 sequences are KGHSH and LQKENI. The chain's CDR3 is CASLGQQNTEAFF. CDR3 sequence (DNA): TGTGCCAGCCTCGGACAGCAGAACACTGAAGCTTTCTTT.

The genes are TRBV5-4 and TRBJ2-5, with D perhaps matching TRBD1 (5 bases). With 3 bases removed from V and 2 bases from J, the gap between germline ends came to 11 bases. CDR1 and CDR2 (germline): SGHNT, YYREEE (reference sequence). This CDR3 contains 14 residues. CDR3 region: CASSSDSLQETQYF. Here the CDR3 DNA reads TGTGCCAGCAGCTCCGACAGCCTACAAGAGACCCAGTACTTC.

The CDR3 region is CASYSLETGRNEQFF. The CDR3 region has the DNA TGCGCCAGTTACTCTCTGGAGACTGGGAGGAATGAGCAGTTCTTC. The V and J genes are TRBV10-2 and TRBJ2-1; D is perhaps TRBD2 (6 bases). Trimming took 9 bases from V and 7 from J, leaving 22 bases between them. Per germline, CDR1 WSHSY and CDR2 SAAADI. The CDR3 covers 15 residues.

This sequence joins TRBV7-8 and TRBJ1-5; D is unclear. The CDR3 totals 14 residues. CDR1 and CDR2 (germline): SGHVS, FQNEAQ. V gave up 1 base and J gave up 4 bases, with 8 bases separating them. The CDR3 spells CASSLELGNQPQHF. The CDR3 coding sequence is TGTGCCAGCAGCTTAGAGCTCGGGAATCAGCCCCAGCATTTT.

This rearrangement joins TRBV7-2 to TRBJ2-2; 9 bases agree with TRBD1. CDR1 SGHTA and CDR2 FQGNSA come from the germline V gene. V gave up 4 bases and J gave up 3 bases; unmatched junction bases: 9. The CDR3 length is 17 residues. CDR3 amino acids: CASSSNRGPLDTGELFF. For the CDR3, the DNA is TGTGCCAGCAGCTCTAACAGGGGGCCTCTTGACACCGGGGAGCTGTTTTTT.

As for this clone: The junction shows a germline mismatch at one end, possibly a read error. V usage is TRBV18 and J usage is TRBJ2-4, with 7 nucleotides matching TRBD2. The CDR3 length is 14 residues. The V gene's germline CDR1 is KGHSH and CDR2 LQKENI. CDR3 sequence reads: CASSPAGDQNSQYF. The CDR3 DNA is TGTGCCAGCTCACCCGCGGGAGACCAAAACAGTCAGTACTTC.

The chain combines TRBV27 with TRBJ2-1; perhaps TRBD2 as D (6 bases). Trimming shortened V by 8 bases and J by 0 bases, and 17 bases separated the two germline ends. There are 16 residues in the CDR3. In germline, CDR1 is MNHEY, CDR2 SMNVEV (reference sequence). CDR3 residues: CASRVTLASSYNEQFF. Written as DNA, the CDR3 is TGTGCCAGCCGAGTGACCCTAGCGTCCTCCTACAATGAGCAGTTCTTC.

The chain has TRBV19 and TRBJ1-5; TRBD1 might be the D (6 bases). The CDR3 contains 14 residues. The V end was cut by 6 bases, the J end by 0 bases, with 9 bases between. The germline V gene encodes CDR1 LNHDA and CDR2 SQIVND (reference sequence). This chain's CDR3 is CASSQGYSNQPQHF. In DNA, the CDR3 is TGTGCCAGTAGCCAGGGGTATAGCAATCAGCCCCAGCATTTT. Filled out from reference TRBV19 and TRBJ1-5, the complete variable domain reads DGGITQSPKYLFRKEGQNVTLSCEQNLNHDAMYWYRQDPGQGLRLIYYSQIVNDFQKGDIAEGYSVSREKKESFPLTVTSAQKNPTAFYLCASSQGYSNQPQHFGDGTRLSIL.

A single count supports this clone. The J gene is TRBJ2-7, the V gene TRBV19, with a possible D match to TRBD1 (6 bases). The germline gives CDR1 LNHDA, CDR2 SQIVND (reference sequence). V was shortened by 0 bases and J by 3 bases, with 9 bases between the two germline ends. The CDR3 covers 14 residues. The CDR3 coding sequence is TGTGCCAGTAGTATAGATAGGGGGAACTACGAGCAGTACTTC. It translates to CASSIDRGNYEQYF. The full variable domain, in which reference TRBV19 and TRBJ2-7 provide the parts outside the CDR3, is DGGITQSPKYLFRKEGQNVTLSCEQNLNHDAMYWYRQDPGQGLRLIYYSQIVNDFQKGDIAEGYSVSREKKESFPLTVTSAQKNPTAFYLCASSIDRGNYEQYFGPGTRLTVT.

As regards this clone: A read error may produce the germline difference seen at one junction end. The chain has TRBV7-9 and TRBJ1-2, with 9 bases that match TRBD1. This CDR3 has 15 residues. Germline CDR1 SEHNR, CDR2 FQNEAQ (reference sequence). The CDR3 spells CSSSKDRGRLYGYTF. DNA of the CDR3: TGTTCCAGCAGCAAGGACAGGGGCCGCCTCTATGGCTACACCTTC.

Only a few counts were recorded for this clone. The V call is TRBV6-1, the J call TRBJ1-1; TRBD1 is a possible D gene (6 bases). CDR3 size: 14 residues. CDR1 MNHNS and CDR2 SASEGT come from the germline V gene. Trimming took 6 bases from V and 1 from J, leaving 12 bases between them. Here the CDR3 DNA reads TGTGCCAGCAGGAGACAAGGGGGGAACACTGAAGCTTTCTTT. Translated: CASRRQGGNTEAFF.

CDR3 sequence reads: CASSPRDRGDDEQYF. The CDR3 DNA reads TGTGCCAGCTCACCACGGGACAGGGGCGATGACGAGCAGTACTTC. The genes are TRBV18 and TRBJ2-7, with 10 positions matching TRBD1. Germline V gene lookup returns CDR1 KGHSH and CDR2 LQKENI. CDR3 length equals 15 residues. J gave up 5 bases and V 1 base, and 5 bases lay outside the gene matches.

The rearrangement uses TRBV27 and TRBJ2-7; 15 bases map to TRBD2. With 8 bases clipped from V and 5 bases from J, the junction kept 1 base outside the gene matches. Germline CDR1 and CDR2: MNHEY and SMNVEV (reference sequence). The CDR3 has 13 residues. The CDR3 sequence is CASGTSGRNEQYF. In nucleotides, the CDR3 is TGTGCCAGCGGGACTAGCGGGAGGAACGAGCAGTACTTC.

The chain combines TRBV6-6 with TRBJ2-7; 8 bases align to TRBD1. Germline V gene sequence: CDR1 MNHNY, CDR2 SVGAGI (reference sequence). The CDR3 is 12 amino acids. Trimming removed 5 bases from V and 7 bases from J; junction bases left unmatched: 4. In nucleotides, the CDR3 is TGTGCCAGCAGTCCAGGGGGCAGAGAGCAGTACTTC. It yields the protein CASSPGGREQYF.

V is TRBV19 and J is TRBJ2-4, with a possible D match to TRBD2 (6 bases). Per the germline V gene, CDR1 is LNHDA and CDR2 is SQIVND (reference sequence). The CDR3 extends over 17 amino acids. Between the trimmed V and J ends, which lost 0 bases and 0 bases, there was a span of 12 bases. The CDR3 spells CASSIELGGIAKNIQYF. The CDR3 region has the DNA TGTGCCAGTAGTATAGAACTGGGCGGGATAGCCAAAAACATTCAGTACTTC.

Comments on this clone: The junction differs from germline at one of its ends, possibly a read error. The rearrangement links TRBV27 to TRBJ2-6; D perhaps matches TRBD1 (5 bases). From germline, CDR1 is MNHEY and CDR2 SMNVEV (reference sequence). The CDR3 totals 14 residues. CDR3 nucleotides: TGTGCCAGCAGTTTGCTCTCTGGGGCCAACGGCCTGACTTTC. It yields the protein CASSLLSGANGLTF.

The chain links TRBV5-6 to TRBJ2-7, with TRBD2 matching 9 bases. Germline values: CDR1 SGHDT, CDR2 YYEEEE. This CDR3 has 16 amino acids. The trim removed 4 bases at V and 2 bases at J, leaving 10 bases unmatched. The CDR3 DNA reads as TGTGCCAGCAGCCAGACGTTAGCGGGAGTGGCCTACGAGCAGTACTTC. This translates into CASSQTLAGVAYEQYF.